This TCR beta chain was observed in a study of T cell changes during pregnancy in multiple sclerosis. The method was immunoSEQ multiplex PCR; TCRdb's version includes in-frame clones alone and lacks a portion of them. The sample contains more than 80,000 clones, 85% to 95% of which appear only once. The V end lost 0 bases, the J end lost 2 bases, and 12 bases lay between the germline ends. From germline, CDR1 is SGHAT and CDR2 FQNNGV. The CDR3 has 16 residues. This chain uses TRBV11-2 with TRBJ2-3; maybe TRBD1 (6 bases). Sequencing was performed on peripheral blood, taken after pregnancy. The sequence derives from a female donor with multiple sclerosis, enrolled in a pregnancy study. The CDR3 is CASSLEDRLFTDTQYF. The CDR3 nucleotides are TGTGCCAGCAGCTTAGAGGACAGACTTTTCACAGATACGCAGTATTTT.